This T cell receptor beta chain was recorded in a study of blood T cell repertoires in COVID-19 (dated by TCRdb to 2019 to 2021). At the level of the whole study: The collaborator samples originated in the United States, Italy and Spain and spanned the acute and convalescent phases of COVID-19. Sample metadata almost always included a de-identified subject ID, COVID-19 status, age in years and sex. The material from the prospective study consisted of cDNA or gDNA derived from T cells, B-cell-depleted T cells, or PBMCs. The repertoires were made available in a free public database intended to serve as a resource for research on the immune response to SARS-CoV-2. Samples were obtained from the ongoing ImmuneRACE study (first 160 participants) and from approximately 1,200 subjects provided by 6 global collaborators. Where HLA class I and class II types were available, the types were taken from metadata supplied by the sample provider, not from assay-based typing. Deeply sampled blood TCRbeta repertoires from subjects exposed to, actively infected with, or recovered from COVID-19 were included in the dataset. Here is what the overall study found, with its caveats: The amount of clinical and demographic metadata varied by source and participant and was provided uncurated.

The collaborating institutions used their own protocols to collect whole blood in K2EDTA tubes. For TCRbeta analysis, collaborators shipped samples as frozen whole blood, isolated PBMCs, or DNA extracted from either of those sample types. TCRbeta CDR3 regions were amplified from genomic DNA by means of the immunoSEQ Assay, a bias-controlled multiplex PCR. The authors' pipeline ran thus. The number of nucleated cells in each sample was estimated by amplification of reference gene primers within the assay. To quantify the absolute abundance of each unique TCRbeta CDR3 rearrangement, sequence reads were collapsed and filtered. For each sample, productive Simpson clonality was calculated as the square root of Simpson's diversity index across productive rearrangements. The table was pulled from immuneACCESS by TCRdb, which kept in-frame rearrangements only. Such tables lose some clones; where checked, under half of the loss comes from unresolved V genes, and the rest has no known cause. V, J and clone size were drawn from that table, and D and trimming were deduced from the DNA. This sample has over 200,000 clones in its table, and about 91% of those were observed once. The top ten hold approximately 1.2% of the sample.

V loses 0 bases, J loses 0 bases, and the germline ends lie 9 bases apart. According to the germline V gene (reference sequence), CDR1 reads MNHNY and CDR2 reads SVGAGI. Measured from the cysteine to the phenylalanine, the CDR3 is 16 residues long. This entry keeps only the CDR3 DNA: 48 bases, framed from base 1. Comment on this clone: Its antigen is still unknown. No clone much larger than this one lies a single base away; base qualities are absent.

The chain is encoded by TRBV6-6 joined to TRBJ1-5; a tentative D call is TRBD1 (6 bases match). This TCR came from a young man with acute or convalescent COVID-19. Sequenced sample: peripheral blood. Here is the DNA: TGTGCCAGCAGTTACTCAGGGGGAAATAGCAATCAGCCCCAGCATTTT. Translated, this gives CASSYSGGNSNQPQHF.